These T cell receptor beta chains were read from a single sample in a study of CD8+ T cells in alopecia areata. TCRdb's copy holds only in-frame clones and misses some; the assay was immunoSEQ multiplex PCR. The sample lists about 210,000 clones; roughly 44% were seen once. Sequenced material: CD4+ T cells sorted from blood, taken around week 37, from a patient treated with tofacitinib. The source of these receptors is a human donor with alopecia areata. The CDR3 runs from the conserved cysteine through the conserved F or W. D genes are given only for firm matches. The size of a clone is reported for some rows only, either as once, few or many, or as a class for expanded clones.

D: TRBD2
size: once
V: TRBV18
J: TRBJ2-1
DNA: TGTGCCAGCTCACCAGGGACTAGGAGTAATGAGCAGTTCTTC
CDR3: CASSPGTRSNEQFF

D: TRBD1
size: .
V: TRBV10-3
J: TRBJ2-7
DNA: TGTGCCACTAGGGACAGGGGAAACTCCTACGAGCAGTACTTC
CDR3: CATRDRGNSYEQYF

D: .
size: .
V: TRBV4-1
J: TRBJ2-7
DNA: TGCGCCAGCAGCCTATCGGGGGAGCAGTACTTC
CDR3: CASSLSGEQYF

D: .
size: .
V: TRBV19
J: TRBJ2-5
DNA: TGTGCCAGTAGTATCGAGCAAGAGACCCAGTACTTC
CDR3: CASSIEQETQYF

D: .
size: few
V: TRBV19
J: TRBJ2-3
DNA: TGTGCCAGTAGTATGGACCGCGGAGATACGCAGTATTTT
CDR3: CASSMDRGDTQYF

D: .
size: few
V: TRBV20-1
J: TRBJ1-1
DNA: TGCAGTGCTAGGGTTTTTTCGTTAACTTTCTTT
CDR3: CSARVFSLTFF

D: .
size: once
V: TRBV2
J: TRBJ2-4
DNA: TGTGCCAGCAGCGAGGACGCGAACATTCAGTACTTC
CDR3: CASSEDANIQYF

D: .
size: few
V: TRBV7-9
J: TRBJ2-7
DNA: TGTGCCAGCAGCTACCTTCGCGAGCAGTACTTC
CDR3: CASSYLREQYF

D: .
size: .
V: TRBV30
J: TRBJ2-1
DNA: TGTGCCTGGAGTGTGCGGGGACCCTACAATGAGCAGTTCTTC
CDR3: CAWSVRGPYNEQFF

D: .
size: .
V: TRBV4-3
J: TRBJ1-3
DNA: TGCGCCAGCAGCCATTCGGGCAGCTCTGGAAACACCATATATTTT
CDR3: CASSHSGSSGNTIYF

D: .
size: .
V: TRBV9
J: TRBJ2-7
DNA: TGTGCCAGCAGCGTAGCTGAAGAGACCCCGAACCTCTACGAGCAGTACTTC
CDR3: CASSVAEETPNLYEQYF

D: .
size: .
V: TRBV30
J: TRBJ2-7
DNA: TGTGCCTGGAGTGGGGGGGTCTACGAGCAGTACTTC
CDR3: CAWSGGVYEQYF

D: .
size: .
V: TRBV5-1
J: TRBJ2-7
DNA: TGCGCCAGCAGCTTGGTACTTGGGCCGGGAGATGGCGAGCAGTACTTC
CDR3: CASSLVLGPGDGEQYF

D: TRBD2
size: few
V: TRBV9
J: TRBJ2-1
DNA: TGTGCCAGCAGCGTAGCTTCGGGACTAGCCCTCTACAATGAGCAGTTCTTC
CDR3: CASSVASGLALYNEQFF

D: .
size: .
V: TRBV7-9
J: TRBJ2-1
DNA: TGTGCCAGCAGTCCCGGGGCACAAAACATTCAGTTCTTC
CDR3: CASSPGAQNIQFF

D: TRBD1
size: .
V: TRBV5-4
J: TRBJ1-1
DNA: TGTGCCAGCAGCAAGGGCCTGGCGGGACAGGGGAACACTGAAGCTTTCTTT
CDR3: CASSKGLAGQGNTEAFF

D: .
size: few
V: TRBV6-5
J: TRBJ1-4
DNA: TGTGCCAGCAGTTACTCGACGACGGGTGAAAAACTGTTTTTT
CDR3: CASSYSTTGEKLFF

D: .
size: .
V: TRBV29-1
J: TRBJ1-2
DNA: TGCAGCGTCGCTCTCACCGGAGGGAACTATGGCTACACCTTC
CDR3: CSVALTGGNYGYTF

D: .
size: .
V: TRBV7-8
J: TRBJ2-3
DNA: TGTGCCAGCAGCTTAAGGCGAAACACAGATACGCAGTATTTT
CDR3: CASSLRRNTDTQYF

D: .
size: .
V: TRBV30
J: TRBJ2-7
DNA: TGTGCCTGGAGTGTGAAGGGTTACGAGCAGTACTTC
CDR3: CAWSVKGYEQYF

D: .
size: .
V: TRBV27
J: TRBJ2-2
DNA: TGTGCCAGCAGTTTCTTCAGGAACGCGAACACCGGGGAGCTGTTTTTT
CDR3: CASSFFRNANTGELFF

D: .
size: .
V: TRBV7-2
J: TRBJ1-2
DNA: TGTGCCAGCAGCTTAGCTGCCAGCTATGGCTACACCTTC
CDR3: CASSLAASYGYTF

D: TRBD2
size: .
V: TRBV19
J: TRBJ2-1
DNA: TGTGCCACAACAGCGGGAGGAGTGTTCTTC
CDR3: CATTAGGVFF

D: .
size: .
V: TRBV13
J: TRBJ2-3
DNA: TGTGCCAGCAGCTCCTTAGCTCAGGCTGTCACAGATACGCAGTATTTT
CDR3: CASSSLAQAVTDTQYF

D: .
size: .
V: TRBV15
J: TRBJ2-5
DNA: TGTGCCACCAGCAGGATGGGGCAGGGAGAAGAGACCCAGTACTTC
CDR3: CATSRMGQGEETQYF